The rows below give T cell receptor beta chains drawn from one sample of a study of cytomegalovirus exposure and HLA in healthy donors. Data came from immunoSEQ multiplex PCR; TCRdb stores just in-frame clones and leaves some out. The sample contains 150,000 to 200,000 clones, approximately 71% of which appear only once. Sequenced input: PBMCs. These receptors were obtained from a man in his forties or fifties in good health and CMV-seronegative. Each CDR3 is given with its conserved first and last residue. The order of the fields is CDR3 length, clone size, V gene, J gene, D gene, CDR3 DNA, CDR3 protein. The D gene is left open where the match is weak. Clone size is stated in some rows and not others, as once, few, many or a class when expanded.

13	NA	TRBV5-1	TRBJ2-5	NA	TGCGCCAGCAGCTTGGGAGGGGGAGAGACCCAGTACTTC	CASSLGGGETQYF
18	NA	TRBV7-9	TRBJ2-2	TRBD1	TGTGCCCCCCGCCGAGGGGGACAGGGGGCCCTGAACACCGGGGAGCTGTTTTTT	CAPRRGGQGALNTGELFF
17	once	TRBV4-2	TRBJ2-7	TRBD2	TGTGCCAGCAGCCCCGGGACTAGCGGGGGGAAGTTCTACGAGCAGTACTTC	CASSPGTSGGKFYEQYF
16	few	TRBV19	TRBJ2-3	TRBD2	TGTGCCAGTAGTACCCCCACTAGCGGGGGGGCAGATACGCAGTATTTT	CASSTPTSGGADTQYF
16	NA	TRBV14	TRBJ1-1	NA	TGTGCCAGCAGCCAAGATCAGGGGTGGGCGAACACTGAAGCTTTCTTT	CASSQDQGWANTEAFF
13	NA	TRBV5-4	TRBJ1-2	TRBD1	TGTGCCAGCAGCTTGGGGACAGGCAGTGGCTACACCTTC	CASSLGTGSGYTF
15	NA	TRBV7-2	TRBJ1-1	TRBD1	TGTGCCAGCAGCTTACTAGGACAGGGGAACACTGAAGCTTTCTTT	CASSLLGQGNTEAFF
14	NA	TRBV18	TRBJ1-2	NA	TGTGCCAGCTCACAAAGGGAGAGTAACTATGGCTACACCTTC	CASSQRESNYGYTF
13	NA	TRBV14	TRBJ1-2	TRBD1	TGTGCCAGCAGCCAGGGACAGGGGGATGGCTACACCTTC	CASSQGQGDGYTF
15	few	TRBV18	TRBJ1-1	NA	TGTGCCAGCTCACGCAGTGTCGACATGAACACTGAAGCTTTCTTT	CASSRSVDMNTEAFF
14	few	TRBV6-5	TRBJ1-2	NA	TGTGCCAGCAGCCCGAGGCCTACTAACTATGGCTACACCTTC	CASSPRPTNYGYTF
15	NA	TRBV4-1	TRBJ2-3	TRBD1	TGCGCCAGCAGCCAAGTGGCCAGGGGGACAGATACGCAGTATTTT	CASSQVARGTDTQYF
13	few	TRBV6-4	TRBJ2-1	NA	TGTGCCAGCAGTGACACAGCCTACAATGAGCAGTTCTTC	CASSDTAYNEQFF
15	NA	TRBV28	TRBJ2-7	TRBD1	TGTGCCAGCACCTCATCAGGGACAGAGCGCTACGAGCAGTACTTC	CASTSSGTERYEQYF
15	NA	TRBV11-2	TRBJ1-1	NA	TGTGCCAGCAGCATTCTCCGGGGATTGAACACTGAAGCTTTCTTT	CASSILRGLNTEAFF
13	NA	TRBV10-3	TRBJ2-5	TRBD1	TGTGCCATCAGGGGGACAGGGGAAGAGACCCAGTACTTC	CAIRGTGEETQYF
16	few	TRBV4-3	TRBJ2-6	NA	TGCGCCAGCAGCCTTGATGGAGGCTCTGGGGCCAACGTCCTGACTTTC	CASSLDGGSGANVLTF
12	NA	TRBV7-9	TRBJ2-7	NA	TGTTCCAGCAGCAGCAGGGACTACGAGCAGTACTTC	CSSSSRDYEQYF
16	NA	TRBV28	TRBJ2-1	NA	TGTGCCAGCAGTTCGCGACAGAACTCCCTTTTGGATGAGCAGTTCTTC	CASSSRQNSLLDEQFF
15	NA	TRBV5-1	TRBJ1-2	TRBD1	TGCGCCAGCAGCTTGGGGCAGGGGGCGACCTATGGCTACACCTTC	CASSLGQGATYGYTF
17	few	TRBV29-1	TRBJ1-1	TRBD1	TGCAGCGTTGAGTTAGAGACAGGGGGCGTATCGTGGACTGAAGCTTTCTTT	CSVELETGGVSWTEAFF
15	NA	TRBV10-3	TRBJ1-1	TRBD1	TGTGCCATCAGTGACGGTGGACAGGGGGACACTGAAGCTTTCTTT	CAISDGGQGDTEAFF
22	NA	TRBV7-3	TRBJ2-6	TRBD2	TGTGCCAGCAGCTTGGCCCCGGGACTAGCGGGGGGCCTCAGGTCTGGGGCCAACGTCCTGACTTTC	CASSLAPGLAGGLRSGANVLTF
13	few	TRBV29-1	TRBJ2-5	TRBD2	TGCAGCGTTGTCGGGGGGTTACAAGAGACCCAGTACTTC	CSVVGGLQETQYF
16	NA	TRBV18	TRBJ1-5	NA	TGTGCCAGCTCACCACCGGGCCCTCGTTCCGGCCAGCCCCAGCATTTT	CASSPPGPRSGQPQHF
16	NA	TRBV9	TRBJ1-2	TRBD1	TGTGCCAGCAGCGCCACGGGACAGGGGGCGGCTGGTGGCTACACCTTC	CASSATGQGAAGGYTF
14	NA	TRBV10-2	TRBJ2-4	TRBD1	TGCGCCAGCAGGGACAGGGGGGGGGTAAACATTCAGTACTTC	CASRDRGGVNIQYF
18	NA	TRBV5-1	TRBJ2-5	NA	TGCGCCAGCAGCTCCCCGTCTCGACTCCTAGCGACCGGGGAGACCCAGTACTTC	CASSSPSRLLATGETQYF
18	few	TRBV13	TRBJ2-6	NA	TGTGCCAGCAGGGTACGAGGAGCGGGCGGCTCTGGGGCCAACGTCCTGACTTTC	CASRVRGAGGSGANVLTF
15	NA	TRBV11-3	TRBJ2-2	NA	TGTGCCAGCAGCTTAGATGACAGGCTCACCGGGGAGCTGTTTTTT	CASSLDDRLTGELFF
15	few	TRBV6-1	TRBJ1-1	NA	TGTGCCAGCAGTGCTACAATGGGGCTGGAAACTGAAGCTTTCTTT	CASSATMGLETEAFF
15	NA	TRBV27	TRBJ1-1	NA	TGTGCCAGCAGTTTATCGTCGACATCTTTAGGTGAAGCTTTCTTT	CASSLSSTSLGEAFF
16	NA	TRBV7-2	TRBJ2-3	NA	TGTGCCAGCAGCTTAAGTCCAGGGACTAGCACAGATACGCAGTATTTT	CASSLSPGTSTDTQYF
15	NA	TRBV18	TRBJ2-7	TRBD2	TGTGCCAGCTCTCGCTCTAGCGGGGGCTCCTACGAGCAGTACTTC	CASSRSSGGSYEQYF
15	NA	TRBV5-1	TRBJ2-1	NA	TGCGCCAGCAGCGAGGTCCAGGGTGCCTACAATGAGCAGTTCTTC	CASSEVQGAYNEQFF
11	NA	TRBV7-9	TRBJ2-7	NA	TGTGCCAGCACCTCTAGCGTTGAGCAGTACTTC	CASTSSVEQYF
17	NA	TRBV7-6	TRBJ2-7	TRBD1	TGTGCCAGCAGCTTACCCCCTCAGGACAGGGTCTCCTACGAGCAGTACTTC	CASSLPPQDRVSYEQYF
13	NA	TRBV11-3	TRBJ2-7	TRBD1	TGTGCCAGCAGCCTGGGACAGGACTACGAGCAGTACTTC	CASSLGQDYEQYF
12	NA	TRBV5-8	TRBJ1-2	NA	TGTGCCAGCAGCTTGCGTCTGTATGGCTACACCTTC	CASSLRLYGYTF
15	NA	TRBV6-1	TRBJ1-2	TRBD1	TGTGCCAGCGGCCGGGACAGGGTCGGTGACTATGGCTACACCTTC	CASGRDRVGDYGYTF
12	NA	TRBV5-1	TRBJ1-2	NA	TGCGCCAGCAGCTTGAACCAAGAGAGCTACACCTTC	CASSLNQESYTF